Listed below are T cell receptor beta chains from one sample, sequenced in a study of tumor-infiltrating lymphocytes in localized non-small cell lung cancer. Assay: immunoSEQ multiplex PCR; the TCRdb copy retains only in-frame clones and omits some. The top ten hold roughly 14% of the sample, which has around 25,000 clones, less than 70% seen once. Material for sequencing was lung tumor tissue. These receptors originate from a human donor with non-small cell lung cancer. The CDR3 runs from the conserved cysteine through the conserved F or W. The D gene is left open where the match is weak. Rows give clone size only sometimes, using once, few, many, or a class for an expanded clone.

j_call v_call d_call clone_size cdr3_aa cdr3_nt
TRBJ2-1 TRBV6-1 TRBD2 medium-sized CASSETRGAGGDEQFF TGTGCCAGCAGTGAAACACGGGGGGCGGGAGGGGATGAGCAGTTCTTC
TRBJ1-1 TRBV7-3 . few CASSLGSNTEAFF TGTGCCAGCAGCTTAGGCAGCAACACTGAAGCTTTCTTT
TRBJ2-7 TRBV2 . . CASSAHLRRSYEQYF TGTGCCAGCAGTGCACACCTCAGGAGGTCCTACGAGCAGTACTTC
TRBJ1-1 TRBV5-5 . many CASSLGLSTEAFF TGTGCCAGCAGCCTCGGGCTATCCACTGAAGCTTTCTTT
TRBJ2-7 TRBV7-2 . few CASSQSFPSYEQYF TGTGCCAGCAGCCAGAGTTTCCCCTCCTACGAGCAGTACTTC
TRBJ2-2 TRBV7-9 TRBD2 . CASSLLTSGSGELFF TGTGCCAGCAGCTTATTGACTAGCGGAAGCGGGGAGCTGTTTTTT
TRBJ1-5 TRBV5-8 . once CASSIFNQPQHF TGTGCCAGCAGCATTTTTAATCAGCCCCAGCATTTT
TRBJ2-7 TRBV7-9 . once CASSLPGQGSYEQYF TGTGCCAGCAGCTTACCGGGTCAGGGCTCCTACGAGCAGTACTTC
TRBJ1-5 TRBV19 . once CASSMTASNQPQHF TGTGCCAGTAGTATGACGGCTAGCAATCAGCCCCAGCATTTT
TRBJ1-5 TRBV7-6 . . CASSPSGGNQPQHF TGTGCCAGCAGCCCCTCGGGGGGAAATCAGCCCCAGCATTTT
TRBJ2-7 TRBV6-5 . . CASSPTFIGPYEQYF TGTGCCAGCAGTCCCACGTTCATCGGGCCCTACGAGCAGTACTTC
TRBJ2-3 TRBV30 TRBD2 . CAWSQRERDTQYF TGTGCCTGGAGCCAGCGGGAGAGAGATACGCAGTATTTT
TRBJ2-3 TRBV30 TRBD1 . CAWSAGQGRDTQYF TGTGCCTGGAGCGCGGGACAGGGGAGGGATACGCAGTATTTT
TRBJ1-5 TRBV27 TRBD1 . CASSRAQGQAPNQPQHF TGTGCCAGCAGTCGTGCACAGGGACAGGCCCCCAATCAGCCCCAGCATTTT
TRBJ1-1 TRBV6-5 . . CASSFSPGDKAFF TGTGCCAGCAGTTTTTCACCGGGAGACAAAGCTTTCTTT
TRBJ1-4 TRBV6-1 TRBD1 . CASSVGTGVNEKLFF TGTGCCAGCAGTGTAGGGACAGGGGTTAATGAAAAACTGTTTTTT
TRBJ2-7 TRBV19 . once CASSEGWAYEQYF TGTGCCAGTAGTGAGGGTTGGGCCTACGAGCAGTACTTC
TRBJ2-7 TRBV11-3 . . CASSPTGTTYEQYF TGTGCCAGCAGCCCCACAGGTACGACCTACGAGCAGTACTTC
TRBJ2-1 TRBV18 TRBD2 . CASSPYTGGRGSEQFF TGTGCCAGCTCACCGTACACGGGCGGGAGAGGCAGTGAGCAGTTCTTC
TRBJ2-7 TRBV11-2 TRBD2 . CASSYHYGLATTYEQYF TGTGCCAGCAGCTACCATTACGGACTAGCGACGACCTACGAGCAGTACTTC
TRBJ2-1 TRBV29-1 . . CSAEGTWNEQFF TGCAGCGCCGAGGGGACTTGGAATGAGCAGTTCTTC
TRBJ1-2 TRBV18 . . CASSPWRGRESSSGYTF TGTGCCAGCTCACCCTGGCGGGGACGGGAATCCTCCTCTGGCTACACCTTC
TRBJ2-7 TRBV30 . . CAWSPLGTLSYEQYF TGTGCCTGGAGTCCGCTCGGGACACTATCCTACGAGCAGTACTTC
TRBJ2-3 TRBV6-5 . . CASKYRDTQYF TGTGCCAGCAAATACAGGGATACGCAGTATTTT
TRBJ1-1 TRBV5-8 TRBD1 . CASSLQGRNTEAFF TGTGCCAGCAGCTTACAGGGGCGGAACACTGAAGCTTTCTTT
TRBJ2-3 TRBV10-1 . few CASSDKGRARTDTQYF TGCGCCAGCAGTGATAAGGGAAGGGCCCGCACAGATACGCAGTATTTT
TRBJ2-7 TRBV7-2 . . CASSRLGSYEQYF TGTGCCAGCAGCCGACTGGGCTCCTACGAGCAGTACTTC
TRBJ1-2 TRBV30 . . CAWSLGPSRNYGYTF TGTGCCTGGAGTCTGGGACCTTCGCGGAACTATGGCTACACCTTC
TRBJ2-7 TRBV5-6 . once CASSLKSAYEQYF TGTGCCAGCAGCTTGAAGAGTGCTTACGAGCAGTACTTC
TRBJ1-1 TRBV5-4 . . CASSPPGETEAFF TGTGCCAGCAGCCCCCCCGGAGAGACTGAAGCTTTCTTT
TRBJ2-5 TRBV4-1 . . CASSQDLTRVEGTQYF TGCGCCAGCAGCCAAGATCTGACTAGAGTGGAAGGGACCCAGTACTTC
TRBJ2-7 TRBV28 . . CASRLGLGGYEQYF TGTGCCAGCAGATTGGGATTGGGGGGATACGAGCAGTACTTC
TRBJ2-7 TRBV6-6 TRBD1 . CATAEGASYEQYF TGTGCCACCGCCGAGGGGGCCTCCTACGAGCAGTACTTC
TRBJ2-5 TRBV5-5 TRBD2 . CASSSGLASETQYF TGTGCCAGCAGCTCCGGACTAGCAAGCGAGACCCAGTACTTC
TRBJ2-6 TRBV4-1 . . CASSQVGLPGGSGANVLTF TGCGCCAGCAGCCAAGTCGGCCTACCTGGTGGCTCTGGGGCCAACGTCCTGACTTTC
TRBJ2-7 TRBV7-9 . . CASSFGDRRYEQYF TGTGCCAGCAGCTTCGGGGACCGGCGGTACGAGCAGTACTTC
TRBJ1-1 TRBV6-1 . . CASSSRAFTGSFF TGTGCCAGCAGTTCTCGGGCCTTTACTGGGTCTTTCTTT
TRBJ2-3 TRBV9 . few CASSPGGTDTQYF TGTGCCAGCAGCCCAGGGGGGACAGATACGCAGTATTTT
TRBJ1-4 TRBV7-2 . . CASSSLREEVEKLFF TGTGCCAGCAGCTCTTTGCGGGAGGAGGTTGAAAAACTGTTTTTT
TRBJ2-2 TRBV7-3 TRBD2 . CASSSITLAGSGELFF TGTGCCAGCAGCTCAATAACGCTAGCGGGAAGTGGGGAGCTGTTTTTT
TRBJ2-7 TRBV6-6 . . CASSWGRTSEQYF TGTGCCAGCAGTTGGGGCAGGACCTCGGAGCAGTACTTC
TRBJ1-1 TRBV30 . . CAWQQGRTTEAFF TGTGCCTGGCAGCAGGGGCGTACCACTGAAGCTTTCTTT
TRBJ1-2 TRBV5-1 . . CASSPTGPSGYTF TGCGCCAGCAGCCCTACGGGCCCGAGTGGCTACACCTTC